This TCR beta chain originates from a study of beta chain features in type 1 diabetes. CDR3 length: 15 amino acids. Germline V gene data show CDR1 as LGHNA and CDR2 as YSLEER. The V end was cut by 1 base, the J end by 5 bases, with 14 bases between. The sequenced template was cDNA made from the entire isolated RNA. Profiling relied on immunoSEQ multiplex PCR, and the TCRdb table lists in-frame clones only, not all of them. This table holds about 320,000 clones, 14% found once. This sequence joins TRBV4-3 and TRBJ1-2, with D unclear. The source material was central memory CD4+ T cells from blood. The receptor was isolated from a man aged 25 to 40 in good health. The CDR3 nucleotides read TGCGCCAGCAGCCAAGCCCTACGGACCCATTATGGCTACACCTTC. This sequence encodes CASSQALRTHYGYTF.